This T cell receptor beta chain was identified in a study of blood T cell repertoires in COVID-19. TCRdb's table, derived via immunoSEQ multiplex PCR, lists solely in-frame clones and lacks some. The table has roughly 140,000 clones, 70% to 90% seen once. Participants' reported clinical history set cohort assignment. The origin of this receptor is a woman aged 25 to 39 with acute COVID-19. The sequencing input was PBMCs or T cells enriched from blood (not recorded which).

In nucleotides, the CDR3 is TGTGCCAGCAGCGAACGGGACAGGATAACCCCCTACAATGAGCAGTTCTTC. This gives the protein CASSERDRITPYNEQFF. This rearrangement joins TRBV9 to TRBJ2-1; 8 bases map to TRBD1. V trimming: 3 bases; J trimming: 2 bases; junction bases outside the gene matches: 10. CDR1 is SGDLS and CDR2 is YYNGEE in the germline V gene. This CDR3 is built from 17 residues.